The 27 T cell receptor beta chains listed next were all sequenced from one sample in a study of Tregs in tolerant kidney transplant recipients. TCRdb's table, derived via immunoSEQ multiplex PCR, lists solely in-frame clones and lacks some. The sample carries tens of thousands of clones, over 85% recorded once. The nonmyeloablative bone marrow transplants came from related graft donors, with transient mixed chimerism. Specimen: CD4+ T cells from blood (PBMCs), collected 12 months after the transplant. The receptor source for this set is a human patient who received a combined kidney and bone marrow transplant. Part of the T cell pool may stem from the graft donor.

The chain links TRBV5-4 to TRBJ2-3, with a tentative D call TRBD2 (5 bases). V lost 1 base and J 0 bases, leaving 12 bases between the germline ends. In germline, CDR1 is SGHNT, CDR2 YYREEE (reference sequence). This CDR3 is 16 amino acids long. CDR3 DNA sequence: TGTGCCAGCAGCTTGTCGGCTAGCCGGAGCACAGATACGCAGTATTTT. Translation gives CASSLSASRSTDTQYF.

The CDR3 sequence: CATSRGPGLAIDTQYF. DNA for the CDR3: TGTGCCACCAGCAGAGGGCCGGGACTAGCGATAGATACGCAGTATTTT. The chain recombines TRBV15 with TRBJ2-3; 10 bases agree with TRBD2. The V gene's germline CDR1 is LNHNV and CDR2 YYDKDF (reference sequence). CDR3 length equals 16 residues. After removal of 1 base from V and 5 bases from J, the junction contained 6 bases not matched to a gene.

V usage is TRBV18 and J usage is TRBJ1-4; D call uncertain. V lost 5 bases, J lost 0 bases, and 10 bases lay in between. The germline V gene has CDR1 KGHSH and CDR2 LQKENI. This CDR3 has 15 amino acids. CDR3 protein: CASSINKATNEKLFF. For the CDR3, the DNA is TGTGCCAGCTCAATAAACAAAGCAACTAATGAAAAACTGTTTTTT.

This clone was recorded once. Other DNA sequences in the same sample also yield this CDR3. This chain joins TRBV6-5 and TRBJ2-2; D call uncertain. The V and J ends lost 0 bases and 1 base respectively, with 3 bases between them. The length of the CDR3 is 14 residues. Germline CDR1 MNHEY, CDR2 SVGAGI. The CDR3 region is CASSYSRNTGELFF. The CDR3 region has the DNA TGTGCCAGCAGTTACTCCAGGAACACCGGGGAGCTGTTTTTT.

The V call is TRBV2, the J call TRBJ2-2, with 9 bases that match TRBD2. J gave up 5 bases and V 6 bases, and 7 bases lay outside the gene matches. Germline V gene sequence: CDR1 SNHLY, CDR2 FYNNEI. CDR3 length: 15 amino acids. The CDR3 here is CASRRGGAGTGELFF. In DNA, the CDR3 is TGTGCCAGCAGGCGCGGGGGGGCGGGGACCGGGGAGCTGTTTTTT.

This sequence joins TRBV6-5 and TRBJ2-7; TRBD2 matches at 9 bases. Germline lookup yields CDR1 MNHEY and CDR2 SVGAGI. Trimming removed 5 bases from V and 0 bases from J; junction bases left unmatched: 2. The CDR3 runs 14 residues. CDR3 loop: CASSKTSGSYEQYF. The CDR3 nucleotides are TGTGCCAGCAGTAAGACTAGCGGCTCCTACGAGCAGTACTTC.

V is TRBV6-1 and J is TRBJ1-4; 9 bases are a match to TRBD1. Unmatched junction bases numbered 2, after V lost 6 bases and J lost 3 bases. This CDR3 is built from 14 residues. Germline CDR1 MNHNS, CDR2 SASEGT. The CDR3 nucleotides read TGTGCCAGCAGCTGGGACAGGGCTAATGAAAAACTGTTTTTT. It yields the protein CASSWDRANEKLFF.

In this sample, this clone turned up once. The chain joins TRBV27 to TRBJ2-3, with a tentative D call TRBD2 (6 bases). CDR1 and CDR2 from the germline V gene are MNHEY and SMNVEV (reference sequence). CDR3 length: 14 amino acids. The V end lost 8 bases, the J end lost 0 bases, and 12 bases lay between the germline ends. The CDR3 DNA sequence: TGTGCCAGCCCCCGGGACTTTAGCACAGATACGCAGTATTTT. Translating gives CASPRDFSTDTQYF.

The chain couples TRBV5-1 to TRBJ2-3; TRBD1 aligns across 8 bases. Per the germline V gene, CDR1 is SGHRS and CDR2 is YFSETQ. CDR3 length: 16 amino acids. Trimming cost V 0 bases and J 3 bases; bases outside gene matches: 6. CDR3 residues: CASSLGQGAGTDTQYF. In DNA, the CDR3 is TGCGCCAGCAGCTTGGGGCAGGGGGCTGGGACAGATACGCAGTATTTT.

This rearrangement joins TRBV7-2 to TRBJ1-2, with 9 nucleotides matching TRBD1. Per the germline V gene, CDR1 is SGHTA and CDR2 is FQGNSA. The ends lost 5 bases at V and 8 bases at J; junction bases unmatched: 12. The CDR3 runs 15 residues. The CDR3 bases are TGTGCCAGCAGCCCCGATATTGGGACAGGGTACGGCTACACCTTC. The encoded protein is CASSPDIGTGYGYTF.

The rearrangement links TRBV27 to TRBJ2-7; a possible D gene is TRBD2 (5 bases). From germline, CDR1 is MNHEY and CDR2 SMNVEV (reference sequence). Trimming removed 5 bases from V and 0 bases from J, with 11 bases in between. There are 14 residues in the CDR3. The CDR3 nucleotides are TGTGCCAGCAGTCCCCGGGATTACTCCTACGAGCAGTACTTC. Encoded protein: CASSPRDYSYEQYF.

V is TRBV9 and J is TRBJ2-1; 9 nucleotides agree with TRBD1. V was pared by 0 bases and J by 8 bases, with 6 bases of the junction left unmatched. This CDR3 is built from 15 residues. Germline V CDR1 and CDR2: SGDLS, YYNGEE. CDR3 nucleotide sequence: TGTGCCAGCAGCGTAGAGGACAGGGGAACGGATGAGCAGTTCTTC. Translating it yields CASSVEDRGTDEQFF.

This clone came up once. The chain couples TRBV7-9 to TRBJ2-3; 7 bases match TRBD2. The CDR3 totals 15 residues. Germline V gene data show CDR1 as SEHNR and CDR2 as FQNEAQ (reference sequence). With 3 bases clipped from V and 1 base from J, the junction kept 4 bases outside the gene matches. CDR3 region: CASSFGLAGTDTQYF. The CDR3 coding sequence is TGTGCCAGCAGCTTTGGGCTAGCGGGCACAGATACGCAGTATTTT.

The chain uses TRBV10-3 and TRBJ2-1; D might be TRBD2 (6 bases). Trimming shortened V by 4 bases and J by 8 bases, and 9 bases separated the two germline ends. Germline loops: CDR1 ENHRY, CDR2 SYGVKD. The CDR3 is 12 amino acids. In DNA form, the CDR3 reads TGTGCCATCAGTGTTCTAGCGCATGAGCAGTTCTTC. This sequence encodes CAISVLAHEQFF.

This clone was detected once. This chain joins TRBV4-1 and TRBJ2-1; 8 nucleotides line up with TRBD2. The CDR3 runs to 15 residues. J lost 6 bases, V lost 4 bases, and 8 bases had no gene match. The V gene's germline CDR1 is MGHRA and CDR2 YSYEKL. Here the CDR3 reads CASSRPGLGGNEQFF. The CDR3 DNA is TGCGCCAGCAGCCGACCGGGACTAGGTGGCAATGAGCAGTTCTTC.

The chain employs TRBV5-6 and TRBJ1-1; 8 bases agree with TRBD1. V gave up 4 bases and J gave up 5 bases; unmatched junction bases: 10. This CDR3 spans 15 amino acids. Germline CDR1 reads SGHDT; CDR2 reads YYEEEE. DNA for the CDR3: TGTGCCAGCAGCCGGGGACAGGTCTACAGGACTGAAGCTTTCTTT. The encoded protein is CASSRGQVYRTEAFF.

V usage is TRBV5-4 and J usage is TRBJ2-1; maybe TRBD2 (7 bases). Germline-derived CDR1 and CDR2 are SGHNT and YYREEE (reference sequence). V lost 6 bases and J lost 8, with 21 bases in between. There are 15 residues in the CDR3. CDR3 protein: CASTSIGGAMYEQFF. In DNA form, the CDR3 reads TGTGCCAGCACCTCCATTGGGGGGGCGATGTATGAGCAGTTCTTC.

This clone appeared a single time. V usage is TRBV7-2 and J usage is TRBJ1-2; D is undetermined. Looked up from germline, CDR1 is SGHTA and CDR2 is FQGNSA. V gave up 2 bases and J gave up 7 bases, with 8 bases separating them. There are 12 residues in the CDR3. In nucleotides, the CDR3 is TGTGCCAGCAGCTTACAACCGGGTGGCTACACCTTC. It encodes CASSLQPGGYTF.

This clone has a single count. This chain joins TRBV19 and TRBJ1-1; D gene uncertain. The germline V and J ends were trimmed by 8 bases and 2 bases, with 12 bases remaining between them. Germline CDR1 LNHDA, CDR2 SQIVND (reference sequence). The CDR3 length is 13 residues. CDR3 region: CASSQQKNTEAFF. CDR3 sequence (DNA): TGTGCCAGTTCCCAACAGAAAAACACTGAAGCTTTCTTT. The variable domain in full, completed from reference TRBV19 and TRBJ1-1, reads DGGITQSPKYLFRKEGQNVTLSCEQNLNHDAMYWYRQDPGQGLRLIYYSQIVNDFQKGDIAEGYSVSREKKESFPLTVTSAQKNPTAFYLCASSQQKNTEAFFGQGTRLTVV.

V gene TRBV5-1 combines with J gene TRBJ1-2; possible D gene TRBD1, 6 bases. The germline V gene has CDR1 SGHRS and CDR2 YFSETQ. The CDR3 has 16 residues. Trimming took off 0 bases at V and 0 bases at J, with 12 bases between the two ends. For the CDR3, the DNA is TGCGCCAGCAGCTTGGAAGGACAGCACTCTAACTATGGCTACACCTTC. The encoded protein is CASSLEGQHSNYGYTF.

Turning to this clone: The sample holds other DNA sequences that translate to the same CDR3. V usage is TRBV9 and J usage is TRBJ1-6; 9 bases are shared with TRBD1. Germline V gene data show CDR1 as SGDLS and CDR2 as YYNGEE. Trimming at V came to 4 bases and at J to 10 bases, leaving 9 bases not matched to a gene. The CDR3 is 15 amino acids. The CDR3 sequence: CASSPRTGVGSPLHF. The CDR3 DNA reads TGTGCCAGCAGCCCCCGGACAGGGGTGGGATCACCCCTCCACTTT.

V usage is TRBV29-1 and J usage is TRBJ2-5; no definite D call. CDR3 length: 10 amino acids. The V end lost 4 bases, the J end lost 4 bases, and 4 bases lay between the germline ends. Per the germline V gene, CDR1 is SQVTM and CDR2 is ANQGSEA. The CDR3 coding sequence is TGCAGCGTTGCAGGAGAGACCCAGTACTTC. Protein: CSVAGETQYF.

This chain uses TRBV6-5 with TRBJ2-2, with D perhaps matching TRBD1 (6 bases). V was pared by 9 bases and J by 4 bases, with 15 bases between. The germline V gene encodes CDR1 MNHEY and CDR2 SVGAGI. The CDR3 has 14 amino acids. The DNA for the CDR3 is TGTGCCAGTAACAGGGCCAGCGGCACCGGGGAGCTGTTTTTT. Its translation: CASNRASGTGELFF.

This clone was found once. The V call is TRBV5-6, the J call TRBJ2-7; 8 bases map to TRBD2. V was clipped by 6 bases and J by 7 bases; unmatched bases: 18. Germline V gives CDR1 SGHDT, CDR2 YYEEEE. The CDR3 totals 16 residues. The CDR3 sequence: CASIPRRGSGTGEQYF. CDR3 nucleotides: TGTGCCAGCATCCCACGGAGGGGTAGCGGGACGGGGGAGCAGTACTTC. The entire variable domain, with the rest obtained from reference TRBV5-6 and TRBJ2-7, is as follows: DAGVTQSPTHLIKTRGQQVTLRCSPKSGHDTVSWYQQALGQGPQFIFQYYEEEERQRGNFPDRFSGHQFPNYSSELNVNALLLGDSALYLCASIPRRGSGTGEQYFGPGTRLTVT.

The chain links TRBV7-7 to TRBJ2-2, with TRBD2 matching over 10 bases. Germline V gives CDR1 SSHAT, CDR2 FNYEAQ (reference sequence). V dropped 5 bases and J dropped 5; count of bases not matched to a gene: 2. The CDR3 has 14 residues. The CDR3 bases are TGTGCCAGCAGCCCGGGACTAGCGACCGGGGAGCTGTTTTTT. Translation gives CASSPGLATGELFF.

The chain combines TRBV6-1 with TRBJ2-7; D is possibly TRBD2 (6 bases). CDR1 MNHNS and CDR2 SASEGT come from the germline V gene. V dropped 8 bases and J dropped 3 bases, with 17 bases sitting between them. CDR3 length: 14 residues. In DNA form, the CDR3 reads TGTGCCAGCCGACCCCGGGACTCTCTCTACGAGCAGTACTTC. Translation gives CASRPRDSLYEQYF.

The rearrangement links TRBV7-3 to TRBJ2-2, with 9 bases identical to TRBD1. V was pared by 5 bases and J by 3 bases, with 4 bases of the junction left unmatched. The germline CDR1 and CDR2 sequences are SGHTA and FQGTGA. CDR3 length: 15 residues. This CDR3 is CASSTGGGYTGELFF. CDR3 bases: TGTGCCAGCAGCACAGGGGGCGGGTACACCGGGGAGCTGTTTTTT.